The text below deals with one T cell receptor beta chain. The repertoire was sequenced with immunoSEQ multiplex PCR; TCRdb's copy has only in-frame clones and lacks some. The sample lists roughly 190,000 clones; approximately 86% were seen once. Germline loops: CDR1 SNHLY, CDR2 FYNNEI. V lost 6 bases and J lost 5; bases outside the gene matches: 7. There are 14 residues in the CDR3. This record belongs to a study of blood T cell repertoires in COVID-19. The sample consisted of PBMCs or T cells enriched from blood (not recorded which). V is TRBV2 and J is TRBJ1-1; TRBD1 aligns across 9 bases. The sequence came from a woman aged 25 to 39 who had recovered from COVID-19. The CDR3 loop is CASRRSDRGTEAFF. The DNA of the CDR3 is TGTGCCAGCAGACGATCGGACAGGGGAACTGAAGCTTTCTTT. The whole variable domain, filled in from reference TRBV2 and TRBJ1-1, reads EPEVTQTPSHQVTQMGQEVILRCVPISNHLYFYWYRQILGQKVEFLVSFYNNEISEKSEIFDDQFSVERPDGSNFTLKIRSTKLEDSAMYFCASRRSDRGTEAFFGQGTRLTVV.